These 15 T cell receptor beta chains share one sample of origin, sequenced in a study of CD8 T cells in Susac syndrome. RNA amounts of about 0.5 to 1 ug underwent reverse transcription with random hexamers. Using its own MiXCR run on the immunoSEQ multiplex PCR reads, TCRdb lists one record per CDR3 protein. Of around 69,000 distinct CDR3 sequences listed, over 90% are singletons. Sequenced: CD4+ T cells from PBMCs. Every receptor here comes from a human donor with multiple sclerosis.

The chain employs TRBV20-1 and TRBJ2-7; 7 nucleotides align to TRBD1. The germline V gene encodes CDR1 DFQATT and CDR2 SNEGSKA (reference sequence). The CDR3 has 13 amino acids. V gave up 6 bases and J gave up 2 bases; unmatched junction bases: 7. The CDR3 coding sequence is TGCAGTGCGCACCGGGACAGTGCCTACGAGCAGTACTTC. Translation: CSAHRDSAYEQYF.

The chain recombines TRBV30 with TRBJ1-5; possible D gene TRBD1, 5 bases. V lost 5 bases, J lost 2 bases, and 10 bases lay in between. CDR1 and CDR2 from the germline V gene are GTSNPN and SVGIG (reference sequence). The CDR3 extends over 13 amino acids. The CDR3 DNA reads TGTGCCTGGGGGGGAGGCGGCAATCAGCCCCAGCATTTT. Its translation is CAWGGGGNQPQHF.

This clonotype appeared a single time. The DNA of the CDR3 is TGTGCCAGCAGCTCTGGATGGGATGAGCAGTTCTTC. This gives the protein CASSSGWDEQFF. The rearrangement links TRBV7-2 to TRBJ2-1; the D is unclear. Germline CDR1 and CDR2: SGHTA and FQGNSA. Deletions cut 4 bases from V and 8 bases from J, with 9 bases between. This CDR3 region has 12 residues.

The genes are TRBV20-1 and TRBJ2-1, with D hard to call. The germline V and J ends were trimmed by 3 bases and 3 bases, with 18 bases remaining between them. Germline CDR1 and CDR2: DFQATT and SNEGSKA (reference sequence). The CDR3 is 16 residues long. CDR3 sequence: CSARHLRHDNYNEQFF. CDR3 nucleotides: TGCAGTGCTAGGCATTTGAGACATGATAACTACAATGAGCAGTTCTTC.

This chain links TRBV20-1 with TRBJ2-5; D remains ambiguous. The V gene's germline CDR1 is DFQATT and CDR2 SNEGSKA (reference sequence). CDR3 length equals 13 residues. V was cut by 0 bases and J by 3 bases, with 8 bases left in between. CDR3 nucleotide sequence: TGCAGTGCTAGAGATCTCGGAAAAGAGACCCAGTACTTC. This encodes CSARDLGKETQYF.

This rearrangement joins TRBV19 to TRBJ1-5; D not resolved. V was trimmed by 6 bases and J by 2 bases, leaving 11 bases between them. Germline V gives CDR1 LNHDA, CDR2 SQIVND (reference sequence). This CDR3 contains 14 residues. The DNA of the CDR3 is TGTGCCAGTAGCGGTGACACGCGCAATCAGCCCCAGCATTTT. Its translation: CASSGDTRNQPQHF.

CDR3 in amino acids: CASSVSGARGPTDTQYF. CDR3 sequence (DNA): TGTGCCAGCAGCGTCTCCGGGGCGCGGGGCCCCACAGATACGCAGTATTTT. This chain links TRBV9 with TRBJ2-3; tentatively, D is TRBD2 (6 bases). V gave up 2 bases and J gave up 2 bases, with 18 bases separating them. The CDR3 has 17 amino acids. Germline CDR1 reads SGDLS; CDR2 reads YYNGEE.

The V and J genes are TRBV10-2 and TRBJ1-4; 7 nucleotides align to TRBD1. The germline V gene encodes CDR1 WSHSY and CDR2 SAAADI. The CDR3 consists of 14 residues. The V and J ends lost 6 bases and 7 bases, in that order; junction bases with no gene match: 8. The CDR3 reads CASSDDRVGEKLFF. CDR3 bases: TGCGCCAGCAGCGACGACAGGGTTGGTGAAAAACTGTTTTTT.

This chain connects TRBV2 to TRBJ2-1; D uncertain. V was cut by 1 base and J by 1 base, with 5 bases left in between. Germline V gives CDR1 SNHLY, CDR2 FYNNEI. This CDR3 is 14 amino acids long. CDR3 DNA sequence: TGTGCCAGCAGTGAAGTGGGGTCCTACAATGAGCAGTTCTTC. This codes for CASSEVGSYNEQFF. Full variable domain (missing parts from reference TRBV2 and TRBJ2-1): EPEVTQTPSHQVTQMGQEVILRCVPISNHLYFYWYRQILGQKVEFLVSFYNNEISEKSEIFDDQFSVERPDGSNFTLKIRSTKLEDSAMYFCASSEVGSYNEQFFGPGTRLTVL.

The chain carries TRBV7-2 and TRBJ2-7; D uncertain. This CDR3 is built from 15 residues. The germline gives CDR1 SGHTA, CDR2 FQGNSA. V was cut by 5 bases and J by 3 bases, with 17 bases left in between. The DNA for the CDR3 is TGTGCCAGCAGCATCATGGGTTCAGGACGCTACGAGCAGTACTTC. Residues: CASSIMGSGRYEQYF.

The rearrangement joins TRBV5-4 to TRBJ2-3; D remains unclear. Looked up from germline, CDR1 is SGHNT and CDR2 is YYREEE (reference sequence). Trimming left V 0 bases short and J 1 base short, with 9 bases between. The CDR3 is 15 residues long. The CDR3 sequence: CASSLGSRGTDTQYF. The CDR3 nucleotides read TGTGCCAGCAGCTTGGGGTCACGGGGCACAGATACGCAGTATTTT.

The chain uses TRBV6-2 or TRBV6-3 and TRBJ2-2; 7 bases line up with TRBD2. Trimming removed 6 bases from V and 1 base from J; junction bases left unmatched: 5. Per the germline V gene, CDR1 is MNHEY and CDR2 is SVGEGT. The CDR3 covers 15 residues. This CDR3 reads CASSRLALNTGELFF. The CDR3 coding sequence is TGTGCCAGCAGCCGACTAGCTCTGAACACCGGGGAGCTGTTTTTT.

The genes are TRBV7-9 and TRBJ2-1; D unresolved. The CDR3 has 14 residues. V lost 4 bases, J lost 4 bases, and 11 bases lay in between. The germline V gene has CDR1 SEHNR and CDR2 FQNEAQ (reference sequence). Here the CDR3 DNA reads TGTGCCAGCAGCTCCCGGGCGGTTTACAATGAGCAGTTCTTC. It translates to CASSSRAVYNEQFF.

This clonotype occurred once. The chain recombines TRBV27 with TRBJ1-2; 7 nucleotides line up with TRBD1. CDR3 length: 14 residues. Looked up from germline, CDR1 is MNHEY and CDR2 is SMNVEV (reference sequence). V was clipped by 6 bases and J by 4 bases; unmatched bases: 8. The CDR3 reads CASSPPGQRYGYTF. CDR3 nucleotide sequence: TGTGCCAGCAGCCCTCCGGGACAGCGCTATGGCTACACCTTC.

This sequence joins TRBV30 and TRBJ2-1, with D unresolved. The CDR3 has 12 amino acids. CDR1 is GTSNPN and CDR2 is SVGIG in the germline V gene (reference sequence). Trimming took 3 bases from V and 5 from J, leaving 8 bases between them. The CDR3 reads CAWSRANNEQFF. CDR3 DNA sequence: TGTGCCTGGAGCCGAGCAAACAATGAGCAGTTCTTC.